The 29 T cell receptor beta chains below were found in one sample sequenced in a study of blood T cell repertoires in COVID-19. The repertoire was sequenced with immunoSEQ multiplex PCR; TCRdb's copy has only in-frame clones and lacks some. Altogether about 240,000 clones are present, roughly 80% being singletons, with the ten largest covering 9.5% to 15%. Source material: peripheral blood. The source of these receptors is an older woman with active or convalescent COVID-19.

CDR3 loop: CAISESSRSTDTQYF. DNA for the CDR3: TGTGCCATCAGTGAGTCCAGTCGCAGCACAGATACGCAGTATTTT. The V and J genes are TRBV10-3 and TRBJ2-3; no definite D call. The CDR3 runs 15 residues. V was shortened by 0 bases and J by 0 bases, with 7 bases between the two germline ends. CDR1 is ENHRY and CDR2 is SYGVKD in the germline V gene.

Here the CDR3 DNA reads TGTGCCAGCAGCTCCAGTAAGGTACAGGGCTCCCTCAAGCTGGAGACCCAGTACTTC. It is translated as CASSSSKVQGSLKLETQYF. The gene calls are TRBV7-9 and TRBJ2-5; TRBD1 is a possible D gene (6 bases). CDR1 and CDR2 (germline): SEHNR, FQNEAQ (reference sequence). Deletions cut 4 bases from V and 5 bases from J, with 29 bases between. The CDR3 extends over 19 amino acids.

J is TRBJ2-5 and V is TRBV30, with TRBD2 identical over 8 bases. Germline V gene lookup returns CDR1 GTSNPN and CDR2 SVGIG (reference sequence). There are 16 residues in the CDR3. V trimming: 1 base; J trimming: 5 bases; junction bases outside the gene matches: 12. CDR3 amino acids: CAWSGPSGGLGETQYF. DNA for the CDR3: TGTGCCTGGAGTGGACCGAGCGGGGGTTTAGGCGAGACCCAGTACTTC.

The rearrangement joins TRBV18 to TRBJ1-3; D is possibly TRBD1 (5 bases). There are 16 residues in the CDR3. V was pared by 2 bases and J by 0 bases, with 11 bases between. The germline CDR1 and CDR2 sequences are KGHSH and LQKENI. The CDR3, as DNA: TGTGCCAGCTCACCATATCGGGGGTCCTCTGGAAACACCATATATTTT. Translation: CASSPYRGSSGNTIYF. Full variable domain (missing parts from reference TRBV18 and TRBJ1-3): NAGVMQNPRHLVRRRGQEARLRCSPMKGHSHVYWYRQLPEEGLKFMVYLQKENIIDESGMPKERFSAEFPKEGPSILRIQQVVRGDSAAYFCASSPYRGSSGNTIYFGEGSWLTVV.

The chain recombines TRBV5-1 with TRBJ1-1; D possibly corresponds to TRBD1 (6 bases). Germline V gene lookup returns CDR1 SGHRS and CDR2 YFSETQ. Trimming took off 5 bases at V and 1 base at J, with 12 bases between the two ends. This CDR3 is 14 amino acids long. This chain's CDR3 is CASSPQGRNTEAFF. The CDR3 DNA reads TGCGCCAGCAGTCCACAGGGACGGAACACTGAAGCTTTCTTT.

V and J are TRBV4-1 and TRBJ2-5; TRBD1 is a possible D gene (6 bases). The CDR3 runs 17 residues. Trimming removed 3 bases at V and 0 bases at J, with 17 bases between. Germline V gene sequence: CDR1 MGHRA, CDR2 YSYEKL. Written as DNA, the CDR3 is TGCGCCAGCAGCCAGGGGGCAGGGAACTTTTACCAAGAGACCCAGTACTTC. It yields the protein CASSQGAGNFYQETQYF.

CDR3 protein: CASSIPMGGTEAFF. CDR3 bases: TGTGCCAGTAGTATCCCCATGGGGGGGACTGAAGCTTTCTTT. V gene TRBV19 combines with J gene TRBJ1-1; the D gene is possibly TRBD1 (5 bases). Germline V gene lookup returns CDR1 LNHDA and CDR2 SQIVND (reference sequence). The CDR3 runs 14 residues. Trimming took 3 bases from V and 5 from J, leaving 13 bases between them. Supplemented by reference TRBV19 and TRBJ1-1, the full variable domain reads DGGITQSPKYLFRKEGQNVTLSCEQNLNHDAMYWYRQDPGQGLRLIYYSQIVNDFQKGDIAEGYSVSREKKESFPLTVTSAQKNPTAFYLCASSIPMGGTEAFFGQGTRLTVV.

This chain joins TRBV4-1 and TRBJ2-2, with TRBD1 matching over 12 bases. This CDR3 is 16 amino acids long. V shed 4 bases, J shed 6 bases, and the junction held 6 bases outside the gene matches. Per germline, CDR1 MGHRA and CDR2 YSYEKL. In DNA form, the CDR3 reads TGCGCCAGCAGCCGGGGACAGGGGGCCCTCGCCGGGGAGCTGTTTTTT. Amino acid sequence: CASSRGQGALAGELFF.

This chain joins TRBV19 and TRBJ1-5, with a possible D match to TRBD1 (5 bases). Trimming shortened V by 4 bases and J by 7 bases, and 20 bases separated the two germline ends. CDR1 and CDR2 from the germline V gene are LNHDA and SQIVND (reference sequence). CDR3 length: 16 residues. This CDR3 reads CASSTSRRGVGQPQHF. DNA of the CDR3: TGTGCCAGTAGTACTTCCAGAAGGGGTGTCGGGCAGCCCCAGCATTTT.

V gene TRBV5-1 combines with J gene TRBJ2-7, with 10 bases matching TRBD1. With V trimmed by 0 bases and J by 7 bases, 7 bases remained unmatched. CDR3 size: 15 residues. Germline CDR1 SGHRS, CDR2 YFSETQ. The CDR3 reads CASSLGQGASGEQYF. The CDR3 DNA is TGCGCCAGCAGCTTGGGACAGGGGGCTTCAGGGGAGCAGTACTTC.

The rearrangement uses TRBV10-3 and TRBJ1-2; 12 bases are a match to TRBD1. The CDR3 contains 17 residues. CDR1 and CDR2 from the germline V gene are ENHRY and SYGVKD. Trimming at V came to 2 bases and at J to 0 bases, leaving 4 bases not matched to a gene. In nucleotides, the CDR3 is TGTGCCATCAGTGAGGGGACAGGGGGCAGGTCTAACTATGGCTACACCTTC. Translating it yields CAISEGTGGRSNYGYTF.

This clone was observed a handful of times. The V gene is TRBV4-1, the J gene TRBJ1-1, with TRBD1 as a possible D gene (6 bases). CDR3 length: 15 amino acids. CDR1 is MGHRA and CDR2 is YSYEKL in the germline V gene. V shed 0 bases and J shed 1 base, with 9 bases lying between them. CDR3 sequence reads: CASSQEQGTNTEAFF. Here the CDR3 DNA reads TGCGCCAGCAGCCAAGAACAGGGAACGAACACTGAAGCTTTCTTT.

This clone was seen a handful of times. The chain has TRBV3-1 (or the pseudogene TRBV3-2) and TRBJ1-1; TRBD1 matches 11 bases. This CDR3 has 14 residues. The germline V gene encodes CDR1 LGHDT and CDR2 YNNKEL (reference sequence). Trimming at V came to 4 bases and at J to 6 bases, leaving 4 bases not matched to a gene. The CDR3 reads CASSLGTGGSEAFF. The CDR3 DNA is TGTGCCAGCAGCCTTGGGACAGGGGGATCTGAAGCTTTCTTT.

CDR3 sequence reads: CASSLTGGQPQHF. CDR3 DNA: TGTGCCAGCAGCTTAACAGGAGGGCAGCCCCAGCATTTT. The chain combines TRBV7-3 with TRBJ1-5; no reliable D call. The CDR3 is 13 amino acids. V was shortened by 0 bases and J by 7 bases, with 7 bases between the two germline ends. CDR1 and CDR2 (germline): SGHTA, FQGTGA.

The rearrangement joins TRBV4-1 to TRBJ1-6; 11 nucleotides line up with TRBD1. V shed 2 bases and J 0 bases; nucleotides not matched to a gene: 6. CDR1 and CDR2 (germline): MGHRA, YSYEKL. The CDR3 length is 19 residues. In DNA, the CDR3 is TGCGCCAGCAGCCAACGGGGACAGGGGGAGGTCTCCTATAATTCACCCCTCCACTTT. Translated, it gives CASSQRGQGEVSYNSPLHF.

This clone was counted many times. The V and J genes are TRBV7-6 and TRBJ1-1; D may be TRBD1 (5 bases). In germline, CDR1 is SGHVS, CDR2 FNYEAQ. The CDR3 is 15 residues long. With 5 bases removed from V and 3 bases from J, the gap between germline ends came to 16 bases. The CDR3 DNA reads as TGTGCCAGCAGCCCACGCGGGGGTGGGTACACTGAAGCTTTCTTT. This translates into CASSPRGGGYTEAFF. The whole variable domain, remainder taken from reference TRBV7-6 and TRBJ1-1, is GAGVSQSPRYKVTKRGQDVALRCDPISGHVSLYWYRQALGQGPEFLTYFNYEAQQDKSGLPNDRFSAERPEGSISTLTIQRTEQRDSAMYRCASSPRGGGYTEAFFGQGTRLTVV.

J is TRBJ1-4 and V is TRBV6-2 or TRBV6-3; D is unresolved. V gave up 3 bases and J gave up 5 bases, with 7 bases separating them. The CDR3 has 13 residues. Germline CDR1 and CDR2: MNHEY and SVGEGT. The CDR3 sequence: CASSYRGNEKLFF. As DNA, the CDR3 is TGTGCCAGCAGTTATAGAGGGAATGAAAAACTGTTTTTT.

This clone occurred a few times. The V and J genes are TRBV19 and TRBJ1-2; D perhaps matches TRBD1 (6 bases). V lost 4 bases, J lost 3 bases, and 12 bases lay in between. There are 14 residues in the CDR3. Germline assignment: CDR1 LNHDA and CDR2 SQIVND (reference sequence). CDR3: CASSKGTPHYGYTF. The DNA for the CDR3 is TGTGCCAGTAGTAAAGGGACACCCCACTATGGCTACACCTTC.

This chain links TRBV18 with TRBJ1-5, with TRBD1 matching 7 bases. The V and J ends lost 2 bases and 7 bases, in that order; junction bases with no gene match: 5. Germline V gives CDR1 KGHSH, CDR2 LQKENI. This CDR3 spans 14 amino acids. The DNA of the CDR3 is TGTGCCAGCTCACCAGGGACAGAAGCCCAGCCCCAGCATTTT. This codes for CASSPGTEAQPQHF. The complete variable domain, with remaining parts taken from reference TRBV18 and TRBJ1-5, reads NAGVMQNPRHLVRRRGQEARLRCSPMKGHSHVYWYRQLPEEGLKFMVYLQKENIIDESGMPKERFSAEFPKEGPSILRIQQVVRGDSAAYFCASSPGTEAQPQHFGDGTRLSIL.

The genes are TRBV7-9 and TRBJ2-5, with 10 bases fitting TRBD2. After removal of 3 bases from V and 5 bases from J, the junction contained 9 bases not matched to a gene. CDR3 length equals 16 residues. From germline, CDR1 is SEHNR and CDR2 FQNEAQ (reference sequence). CDR3 protein: CASSLVLAGVGETQYF. The DNA for the CDR3 is TGTGCCAGCAGCTTGGTGCTAGCGGGGGTTGGGGAGACCCAGTACTTC.

CDR3 protein: CASSRDRDTGELFF. As DNA, the CDR3 is TGTGCCAGCTCGCGGGACAGGGACACCGGGGAGCTGTTTTTT. The V and J genes are TRBV18 and TRBJ2-2, with 9 bases matching TRBD1. The V segment lost 6 bases and the J segment 3 bases; nucleotides outside the gene matches: 2. Germline CDR1 and CDR2: KGHSH and LQKENI. The CDR3 spans 14 residues.

Note on this clone: The same CDR3 arises from other DNA sequences in this sample as well. The chain has TRBV7-9 and TRBJ1-1, with D possibly matching TRBD1 (5 bases). Germline CDR1 SEHNR, CDR2 FQNEAQ (reference sequence). The CDR3 has 13 amino acids. Deletions cut 1 base from V and 7 bases from J, with 10 bases between. In DNA form, the CDR3 reads TGTGCCAGCAGCTTAGGGCAGGGAGGTGAAGCTTTCTTT. This gives the protein CASSLGQGGEAFF.

This sequence joins TRBV6-6 and TRBJ1-6; TRBD1 is a possible D gene (5 bases). Trimming removed 4 bases from V and 6 bases from J, with 16 bases in between. Germline V gene sequence: CDR1 MNHNY, CDR2 SVGAGI (reference sequence). The CDR3 contains 16 residues. CDR3 loop: CASSSTVVFSNSPLHF. The CDR3, as DNA: TGTGCCAGCAGTTCGACAGTAGTTTTTTCTAATTCACCCCTCCACTTT.

As to this clone: The sample carries other DNA sequences with the same CDR3. V gene TRBV7-9 combines with J gene TRBJ1-2; 7 bases are shared with TRBD1. The junction had 4 bases not matched to a gene; V was cut back by 5 bases and J by 4 bases. The CDR3 extends over 13 amino acids. CDR1 and CDR2 (germline): SEHNR, FQNEAQ (reference sequence). CDR3 region: CASSPTGVYGYTF. The CDR3 nucleotides read TGTGCCAGCAGCCCCACAGGGGTCTATGGCTACACCTTC.

The chain joins TRBV5-1 to TRBJ2-5, with D possibly being TRBD2 (6 bases). This CDR3 has 15 amino acids. Trimming stripped 0 bases from V and 5 bases from J, with 14 bases between. Germline CDR1 and CDR2: SGHRS and YFSETQ. CDR3 region: CASSLASGSRETQYF. DNA of the CDR3: TGCGCCAGCAGCTTGGCAAGCGGGTCCCGGGAGACCCAGTACTTC.

V usage is TRBV7-3 and J usage is TRBJ2-3; 10 nucleotides match TRBD2. The germline V gene has CDR1 SGHTA and CDR2 FQGTGA. The CDR3 loop spans 16 amino acids. V was clipped by 5 bases and J by 1 base; unmatched bases: 6. CDR3 loop: CASSPSLAGGTDTQYF. The CDR3 bases are TGTGCCAGCAGCCCCTCTCTAGCGGGGGGCACAGATACGCAGTATTTT.

The genes are TRBV3-1 (or the pseudogene TRBV3-2) and TRBJ1-2; TRBD1 aligns across 9 bases. Looked up from germline, CDR1 is LGHDT and CDR2 is YNNKEL (reference sequence). The V gene end was trimmed by 4 bases and the J gene end by 1 base; junction bases not matched to a gene: 16. The CDR3 runs 19 residues. The CDR3 coding sequence is TGTGCCAGCAGCCCAGGGACAGGGTATTTGGTTCCGCATAACTATGGCTACACCTTC. This codes for CASSPGTGYLVPHNYGYTF.

This chain connects TRBV29-1 to TRBJ1-5, with D perhaps TRBD1 (5 bases). This CDR3 is 12 amino acids long. The germline V gene encodes CDR1 SQVTM and CDR2 ANQGSEA. V was trimmed by 4 bases and J by 5 bases, leaving 9 bases between them. DNA of the CDR3: TGCAGCGTTGGGGGCGGCCATCAGCCCCAGCATTTT. It is translated as CSVGGGHQPQHF.

The genes are TRBV7-9 and TRBJ2-1; 9 bases align to TRBD2. Germline values: CDR1 SEHNR, CDR2 FQNEAQ (reference sequence). CDR3 length: 15 amino acids. The V and J ends lost 6 bases and 10 bases, in that order; junction bases with no gene match: 13. CDR3 in amino acids: CASSFNSGGQEEQFF. The CDR3 DNA sequence: TGTGCCAGCAGTTTTAATAGCGGGGGTCAAGAGGAGCAGTTCTTC.